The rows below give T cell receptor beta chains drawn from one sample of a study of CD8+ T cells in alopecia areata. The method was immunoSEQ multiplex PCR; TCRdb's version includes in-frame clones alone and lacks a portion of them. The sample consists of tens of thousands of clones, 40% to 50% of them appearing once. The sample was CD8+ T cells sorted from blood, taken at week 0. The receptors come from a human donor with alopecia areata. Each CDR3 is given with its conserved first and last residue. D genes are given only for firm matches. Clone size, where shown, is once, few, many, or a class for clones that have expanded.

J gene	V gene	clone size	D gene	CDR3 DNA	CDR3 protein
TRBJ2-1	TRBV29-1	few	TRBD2	TGCAGCGCCTCGGGGGGAGGTGAGCAGTTCTTC	CSASGGGEQFF
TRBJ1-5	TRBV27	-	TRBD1	TGTGCCAGCAGCGCTCAGGGGGAGGGGACTTATCAGCCCCAGCATTTT	CASSAQGEGTYQPQHF
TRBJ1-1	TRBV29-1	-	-	TGCAGCGTTGAAGGGTTGGGCGGGGGCACTGAAGCTTTCTTT	CSVEGLGGGTEAFF
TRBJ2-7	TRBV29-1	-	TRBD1	TGCAGCGTGTGGGACAGGGGCTACTACGAGCAGTACTTC	CSVWDRGYYEQYF
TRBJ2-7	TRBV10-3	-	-	TGTGCCAGCAGTTGGAACTTAGCGAACTCCTACGAGCAGTACTTC	CASSWNLANSYEQYF
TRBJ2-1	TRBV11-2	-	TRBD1	TGTGCCAGCAGCTTTGGGACAGTCCATTTTGGAGAACGGTACAATGAGCAGTTCTTC	CASSFGTVHFGERYNEQFF
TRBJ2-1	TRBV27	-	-	TGTGCCATCACAGGAGAGCAGTTCTTC	CAITGEQFF
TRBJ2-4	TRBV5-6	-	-	TGTGCCAGCAGCTTCGAAGGCAGGGCCAAAAACATTCAGTACTTC	CASSFEGRAKNIQYF
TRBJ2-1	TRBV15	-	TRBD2	TGTGCCACCAGCACTGACCCCACTAGCGGGAGAGATGAGCAGTTCTTC	CATSTDPTSGRDEQFF
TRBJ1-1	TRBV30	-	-	TGTGCCTGGAGTGGACAGTTGAACACTGAAGCTTTCTTT	CAWSGQLNTEAFF
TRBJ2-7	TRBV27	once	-	TGTGCCAGCAGTGCTAGACAAAGCTACGAGCAGTACTTC	CASSARQSYEQYF
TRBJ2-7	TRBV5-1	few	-	TGCGCCAGCAGCCTTGGACCCGCCGGCGCCGAGCAGTACTTC	CASSLGPAGAEQYF
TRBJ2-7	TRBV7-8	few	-	TGTGCCAGCAGCAGTAGAGGTCAGAGAGCCTACGAGCAGTACTTC	CASSSRGQRAYEQYF
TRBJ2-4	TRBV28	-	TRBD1	TGTGCCAGCAGTGGGTGGAGACAGGGCCCTCTTGCCAAAAACATTCAGTACTTC	CASSGWRQGPLAKNIQYF
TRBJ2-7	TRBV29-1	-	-	TGCAGCGTTGGGGATGGGGATTACGAGCAGTACTTC	CSVGDGDYEQYF
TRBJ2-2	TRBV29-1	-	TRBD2	TGCAGCGTTGAAGGGGCTAGCGGGAGTAACGGGGAGCTGTTTTTT	CSVEGASGSNGELFF
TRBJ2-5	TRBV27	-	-	TGTGCCAGCAGTCTTACCGGACGGTTGGGTGAGACCCAGTACTTC	CASSLTGRLGETQYF
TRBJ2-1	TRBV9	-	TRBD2	TGTGCCAGCAGCCCAAATCCCCCAAGGACGGGGGGGGACTATGAGCAGTTCTTC	CASSPNPPRTGGDYEQFF
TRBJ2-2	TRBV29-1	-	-	TGCAGCGGGAGGGACAGGAACACCGGGGAGCTGTTTTTT	CSGRDRNTGELFF
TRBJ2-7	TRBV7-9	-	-	TGTGCCAGCAGTCCGACAGGGAGGGAGCAGTACTTC	CASSPTGREQYF
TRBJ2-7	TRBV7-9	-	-	TGTGCCAGCAGCCCAAGCACTCTTACATGGCTCGAGCAGTACTTC	CASSPSTLTWLEQYF
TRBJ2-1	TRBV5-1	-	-	TGCGCCAGCAGCTTGTCAGGGGAGGGGTACAATGAGCAGTTCTTC	CASSLSGEGYNEQFF
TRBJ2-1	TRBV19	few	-	TGTGCCAGTAGTCGCCTAGAACGACTTGATGAGCAGTTCTTC	CASSRLERLDEQFF
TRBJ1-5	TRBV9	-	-	TGTGCCAGCAGTGCAGGGTATGGCAATCAGCCCCAGCATTTT	CASSAGYGNQPQHF
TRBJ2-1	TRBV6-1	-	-	TGTGCCAGCAAAACCCTTGAGCTCAATGAGCAGTTCTTC	CASKTLELNEQFF
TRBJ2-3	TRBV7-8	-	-	TGTGCCAGCAGCTTGGTCCCCGGGAGTCCCATTTTGGATACGCAGTATTTT	CASSLVPGSPILDTQYF
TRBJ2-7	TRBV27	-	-	TGTGCCAGCAGTTACGATAGGGAACTCTCCTACGAGCAGTACTTC	CASSYDRELSYEQYF
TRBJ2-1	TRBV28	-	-	TGTGCCATCTTGTCAATCGGGAATCGTTTAGAGCAGTTCTTC	CAILSIGNRLEQFF
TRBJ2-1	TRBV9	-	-	TGTGCCAGCAGCGCCCACCGGGGGCGGGACAATGAGCAGTTCTTC	CASSAHRGRDNEQFF
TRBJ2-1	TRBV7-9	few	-	TGTGCCAGCAGCTTAGGTGGGGACGGACCTCAGTTCTTC	CASSLGGDGPQFF
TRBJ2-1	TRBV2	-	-	TGTGCCAGCAGTGGAGGGAGCCCGAATGAGCAGTTCTTC	CASSGGSPNEQFF
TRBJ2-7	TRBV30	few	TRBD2	TGTGCCTGGAACCGGGAGGGTAGTTACTACGAGCAGTACTTC	CAWNREGSYYEQYF
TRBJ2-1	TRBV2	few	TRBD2	TGTGCCAGCAGTGAACCCACTAGCGCCCCTCTGGAGCAGTTCTTC	CASSEPTSAPLEQFF
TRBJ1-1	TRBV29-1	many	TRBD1	TGCAGCGTTGACTGGACAGGGGTGAACACTGAAGCTTTCTTT	CSVDWTGVNTEAFF
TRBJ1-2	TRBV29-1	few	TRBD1	TGCAGCGTGCGGGACAGGGTTGATGGCTACACCTTC	CSVRDRVDGYTF
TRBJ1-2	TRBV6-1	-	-	TGTGCCAGCCCGGGCCCGTTGGATGGCTACACCTTC	CASPGPLDGYTF
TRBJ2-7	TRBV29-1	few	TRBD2	TGCAGCGTTGTGGTGACTAGCGGCCCCTACGAGCAGTACTTC	CSVVVTSGPYEQYF
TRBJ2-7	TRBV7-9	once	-	TGTGCCAGCAGCCCTATTGGACCGACCTACGAGCAGTACTTC	CASSPIGPTYEQYF
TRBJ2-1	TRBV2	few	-	TGTGCCAGCGAGGGGAGCGGGTACAATGAGCAGTTCTTC	CASEGSGYNEQFF
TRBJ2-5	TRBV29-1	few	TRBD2	TGCAGCGTTGAGCCTAGCGGGACTCAAGAGACCCAGTACTTC	CSVEPSGTQETQYF
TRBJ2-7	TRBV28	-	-	TGTGCCAGCAGTTTCATCCAAACCTACGAGCAGTACTTC	CASSFIQTYEQYF
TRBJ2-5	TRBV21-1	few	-	TGTGCCAGGCCTCATAAAGAGACCCAGTACTTC	CARPHKETQYF
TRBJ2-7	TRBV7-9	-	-	TGTGCCAGCGCACCACCGGGGATCTACGAGCAGTACTTC	CASAPPGIYEQYF
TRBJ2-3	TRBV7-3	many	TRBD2	TGTGCCAGCAGCTTGGGGACTAGCGGGTATGGGCGCGATACGCAGTATTTT	CASSLGTSGYGRDTQYF
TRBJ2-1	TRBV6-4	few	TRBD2	TGTGCCAGCAGCGACGGACTAGCGCCTTACAATGAGCAGTTCTTC	CASSDGLAPYNEQFF
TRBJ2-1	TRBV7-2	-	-	TGTGCCAGCAGCTTTTCCTACAATGAGCAGTTCTTC	CASSFSYNEQFF
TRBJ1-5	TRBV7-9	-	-	TGTGCCAGCAGCTTAGCGCGGGGAGGCAGGAATCAGCCCCAGCATTTT	CASSLARGGRNQPQHF
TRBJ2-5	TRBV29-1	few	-	TGCAGCGTTGTGGCGAGCCAAGAGACCCAGTACTTC	CSVVASQETQYF
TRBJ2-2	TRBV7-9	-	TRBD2	TGTGCCAGCACCCCTCCGACTAGCGGACTCATCACCGGGGAGCTGTTTTTT	CASTPPTSGLITGELFF
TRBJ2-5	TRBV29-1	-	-	TGCAGCGTAGAGGACGGGAAAGAGACCCAGTACTTC	CSVEDGKETQYF
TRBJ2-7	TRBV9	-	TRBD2	TGTGCCAGCAGCGTATCTAGCGGGAGCTCCTACGAGCAGTACTTC	CASSVSSGSSYEQYF
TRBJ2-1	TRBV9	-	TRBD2	TGTGCCAGCAGCGTTCCGCGGGAGGGCCTCCATGAGCAGTTCTTC	CASSVPREGLHEQFF
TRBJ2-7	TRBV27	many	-	TGTGCCAGCAGTCCCAGCCCTGGGGGAGGAGAGCAGTACTTC	CASSPSPGGGEQYF
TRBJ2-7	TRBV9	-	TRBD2	TGTGCCAGCAGCGTTGGGACTAGCGGCGACTACGAGCAGTACTTC	CASSVGTSGDYEQYF
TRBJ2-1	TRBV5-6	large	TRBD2	TGTGCCAGCAGCTTGACTAGCGGGAGGGCCGGGGAGCAGTTCTTC	CASSLTSGRAGEQFF
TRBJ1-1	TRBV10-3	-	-	TGTGCCACAACAGATTCGAACACTGAAGCTTTCTTT	CATTDSNTEAFF
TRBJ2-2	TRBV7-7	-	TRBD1	TGTGCCAGCAGCCAGGGGGCCTCGGGCACCGGGGAGCTGTTTTTT	CASSQGASGTGELFF
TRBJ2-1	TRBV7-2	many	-	TGTGCCAGCGCTGCGACGGACTCCTACAATGAGCAGTTCTTC	CASAATDSYNEQFF
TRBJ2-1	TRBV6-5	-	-	TGTGCCAGCAGCTCAGGGACCTACAATGAGCAGTTCTTC	CASSSGTYNEQFF
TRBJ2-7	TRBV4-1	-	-	TGCGCCAGCAGCCAAGGAAGGGGTAGCTCCTACGAGCAGTACTTC	CASSQGRGSSYEQYF